The entry below gives a single T cell receptor beta chain sequence along with its context. In the case of several patients, the CD4+ cells were sorted into CD25+CD127- cells. The data belong to a study of CD8+ T cells in alopecia areata. The germline V gene has CDR1 MDHEN and CDR2 SYDVKM. CDR3 length equals 12 residues. Trimming removed 5 bases from V and 7 bases from J; junction bases left unmatched: 2. Extraction and reverse transcription of RNA yielded cDNA as the sequencing template. Some clones are missing from TCRdb's copy, which holds only in-frame ones; the method was immunoSEQ multiplex PCR. Of tens of thousands of clones in the sample, approximately 59% were seen once.

This sequence originates from a human donor with alopecia areata. Input material: CD4+ Tregs sorted from blood. V gene TRBV28 combines with J gene TRBJ2-4, with 7 nucleotides matching TRBD1. The CDR3 nucleotides are TGTGCCAGCAGTCTACAGGGGAACATTCAGTACTTC. This codes for CASSLQGNIQYF.